In this sample, the clone carrying this TCR beta chain turned up a few times. Its antigen is undetermined. As the library was built, unique molecular identifiers were attached to individual cDNA molecules. One entry per CDR3 protein, called by TCRdb with MiXCR from the RACE reads. The table shows roughly 380,000 distinct CDR3 sequences, with 5.1% occurring only once. The sample originates from a study of human T cells and chemical hapten exposure. Regarding time point: pre-sensitization, week 0. This sample's treatment: therapeutic diphenylcyclopropenone sensitization with weekly scalp DPC. Trimming took off 2 bases at V and 6 bases at J, with 10 bases between the two ends. The CDR3 contains 14 residues. CDR1 and CDR2 (germline): LGHNT, FRNRAP. Study-wide results and caveats: Among expanded TCRs, significantly more large CDR3 similarity clusters formed than among controls. Counts of expanded TCRs (at PT1) showed a positive correlation with patch test score. DPC sensitization left the count of TCRs above 1 in 1000 unchanged.

The clonotype originates from a woman aged 45 to 65 with alopecia areata. Some clones in this sample may be carry-over from other donors' samples. The genes are TRBV12-5 and TRBJ1-4; D is possibly TRBD1 (6 bases). The input for sequencing was whole blood, taken in connection with sensitization to the hapten diphenylcyclopropenone (DPC). CDR3 nucleotides: TGTGCTAGTGGTTTGAGGGGGGCCCATGAAAAACTGTTTTTT. Translated: CASGLRGAHEKLFF.